This TCR beta chain was documented in a study of cytomegalovirus exposure and HLA in healthy donors. Study details: For the 300 to 450 genotyped donors, more than 80% fell within the Caucasian-associated ancestry cluster. Notes on the study in general: Another analysis was done later, and it associated 16,951 TCR beta sequences with HLA alleles at 0.05 false discovery rate. Analysis was carried out at a later point, and it linked a missense DCLRE1C variant to TCR beta V- and J-gene trimming.

Germline V gene lookup returns CDR1 SEHNR and CDR2 FQNEAQ (reference sequence). V shed 3 bases, J shed 4 bases, and the junction held 5 bases outside the gene matches. The CDR3 length is 14 residues. Primers included in the PCR were 60 Vbeta and 13 Jbeta primers. TCRdb keeps only in-frame clones here, not all; method: immunoSEQ multiplex PCR. The sample has 180,000 or so clones, 80% to 90% seen once. Worth noting for this clone: Antigen specificity is unknown.

The sample comprised PBMCs. The sequence was collected from a man between 18 and 29 years old in good health and CMV-seropositive. The chain joins TRBV7-9 to TRBJ2-7; 8 nucleotides match TRBD1. The CDR3 DNA sequence: TGTGCCAGCAGCTTTGGACAGGGTGGATACGAGCAGTACTTC. Protein sequence: CASSFGQGGYEQYF.